The 28 T cell receptor beta chains below were found in one sample sequenced in a study of blood T cell repertoires in COVID-19. Sequenced by immunoSEQ multiplex PCR; TCRdb stores in-frame clones only, minus some. The sample holds under 450,000 clones, 90% to 95% seen once. The sample taken for sequencing was PBMCs or T cells enriched from blood (not recorded which). The receptors derive from a woman aged 40 to 50 who had been exposed to COVID-19.

The rearrangement joins TRBV27 to TRBJ2-1, with 10 bases matching TRBD2. In germline, CDR1 is MNHEY, CDR2 SMNVEV (reference sequence). V gave up 6 bases and J gave up 8 bases; unmatched junction bases: 10. The CDR3 loop spans 15 amino acids. The CDR3 nucleotides are TGTGCCAGCAGGAAACAGCGGGGGGGCCTCGATGAGCAGTTCTTC. Translation gives CASRKQRGGLDEQFF.

This CDR3 reads CASSERAGRYEQYF. CDR3 DNA: TGTGCCAGCAGTGAACGGGCGGGTCGCTACGAGCAGTACTTC. V and J are TRBV6-1 and TRBJ2-7; TRBD2 might be the D (5 bases). Between the trimmed V and J ends, which lost 2 bases and 3 bases, there was a span of 11 bases. CDR1 and CDR2 from the germline V gene are MNHNS and SASEGT. The CDR3 is 14 amino acids.

The gene calls are TRBV9 and TRBJ2-2, with 7 positions matching TRBD2. V lost 8 bases, J lost 5 bases, and 9 bases stayed unmatched. Per the germline V gene, CDR1 is SGDLS and CDR2 is YYNGEE. CDR3 length: 14 amino acids. The CDR3 protein is CARGRGAGTGELFF. The CDR3 DNA reads as TGTGCCAGAGGAAGGGGAGCGGGGACCGGGGAGCTGTTTTTT. Using reference TRBV9 and TRBJ2-2 for the parts outside the CDR3, the full variable domain is DSGVTQTPKHLITATGQRVTLRCSPRSGDLSVYWYQQSLDQGLQFLIQYYNGEERAKGNILERFSAQQFPDLHSELNLSSLELGDSALYFCARGRGAGTGELFFGEGSRLTVL.

J is TRBJ2-7 and V is TRBV30, with D maybe TRBD1 (5 bases). The CDR3 totals 12 residues. V lost 0 bases and J 10 bases, leaving 13 bases between the germline ends. Germline V gene sequence: CDR1 GTSNPN, CDR2 SVGIG (reference sequence). This chain's CDR3 is CAWSVSTGPQYF. The DNA of the CDR3 is TGTGCCTGGAGTGTAAGTACAGGTCCCCAGTACTTC.

This clone was counted a single time. The V call is TRBV6-5, the J call TRBJ2-1, with D possibly TRBD2 on 5 matching bases. This CDR3 has 14 amino acids. Germline CDR1 is MNHEY and CDR2 is SVGAGI. Trimming removed 9 bases at V and 0 bases at J, with 12 bases between. CDR3 region: CASQRFSSYNEQFF. CDR3 in DNA: TGTGCCAGTCAGCGGTTTAGCTCCTACAATGAGCAGTTCTTC.

This rearrangement joins TRBV15 to TRBJ2-1; 11 bases map to TRBD2. Germline V gene sequence: CDR1 LNHNV, CDR2 YYDKDF (reference sequence). J was trimmed by 6 bases and V by 6 bases; bases with no gene match: 10. The length of the CDR3 is 16 residues. CDR3 loop: CATRNQTSGKPNEQFF. The CDR3 DNA sequence: TGTGCCACCAGGAATCAGACTAGCGGGAAGCCCAATGAGCAGTTCTTC. The whole variable domain, filled in from reference TRBV15 and TRBJ2-1, reads DAMVIQNPRYQVTQFGKPVTLSCSQTLNHNVMYWYQQKSSQAPKLLFHYYDKDFNNEADTPDNFQSRRPNTSFCFLDIRSPGLGDTAMYLCATRNQTSGKPNEQFFGPGTRLTVL.

The chain carries TRBV30 and TRBJ1-6; tentatively, D is TRBD1 (6 bases). Trimming stripped 2 bases from V and 7 bases from J, with 9 bases between. The CDR3 spans 13 residues. CDR1 and CDR2 from the germline V gene are GTSNPN and SVGIG (reference sequence). The CDR3 nucleotides read TGTGCCTGGAGTACTCAGGGGAATTCACCCCTCCACTTT. Translation: CAWSTQGNSPLHF.

In this sample, this clone turned up once. V is TRBV30 and J is TRBJ1-3; D ambiguous. V was cut by 2 bases and J by 4 bases, with 9 bases left in between. There are 13 residues in the CDR3. Germline V gene data show CDR1 as GTSNPN and CDR2 as SVGIG (reference sequence). The CDR3 region is CAWSRLVGNTIYF. CDR3 in DNA: TGTGCCTGGAGTCGACTCGTAGGAAACACCATATATTTT.

V and J are TRBV10-3 and TRBJ1-4; D may be TRBD1 (6 bases). Germline V gene lookup returns CDR1 ENHRY and CDR2 SYGVKD. V was clipped by 0 bases and J by 5 bases, with 10 bases between them. This CDR3 spans 15 amino acids. CDR3 DNA sequence: TGTGCCATCAGTGAGTCAAGACAGGAGAATGAAAAACTGTTTTTT. Protein sequence: CAISESRQENEKLFF.

The rearrangement uses TRBV2 and TRBJ1-1; 9 bases map to TRBD1. The CDR3 runs to 13 residues. CDR1 and CDR2 (germline): SNHLY, FYNNEI. V lost 10 bases and J lost 8; bases outside the gene matches: 11. CDR3 loop: CATKDRDREEAFF. CDR3 nucleotide sequence: TGTGCCACCAAAGACCGGGACAGGGAAGAAGCTTTCTTT.

V is TRBV12-5 and J is TRBJ2-5; D gene ambiguous. The germline gives CDR1 LGHNT, CDR2 FRNRAP. This CDR3 has 13 amino acids. V lost 4 bases, J lost 6 bases, and 12 bases lay in between. The CDR3 protein is CASGSGWRQTQYF. The CDR3 nucleotides read TGTGCTAGTGGTTCCGGGTGGAGACAGACCCAGTACTTC.

The V call is TRBV7-3, the J call TRBJ2-3; TRBD1 aligns across 7 bases. V was clipped by 5 bases and J by 8 bases; unmatched bases: 10. Germline lookup yields CDR1 SGHTA and CDR2 FQGTGA. The CDR3 contains 14 residues. The chain's CDR3 is CASSLQTGLGTQYF. The CDR3 DNA is TGTGCCAGCAGCCTTCAGACAGGGCTCGGTACGCAGTATTTT.

V is TRBV9 and J is TRBJ2-1; 9 nucleotides align to TRBD1. Germline CDR1 SGDLS, CDR2 YYNGEE. V dropped 3 bases and J dropped 7; count of bases not matched to a gene: 8. This CDR3 region has 15 residues. The CDR3 DNA reads TGTGCCAGCAGCGGGCCGGGACAGGGAAATAATGAGCAGTTCTTC. Amino acids: CASSGPGQGNNEQFF.

The chain is built from TRBV7-9 and TRBJ2-2; D is perhaps TRBD1 (6 bases). Trimming shortened V by 4 bases and J by 6 bases, and 12 bases separated the two germline ends. The germline gives CDR1 SEHNR, CDR2 FQNEAQ (reference sequence). This CDR3 contains 14 residues. This chain's CDR3 is CASSYTGIPGELFF. The CDR3 coding sequence is TGTGCCAGCAGCTATACAGGGATCCCCGGGGAGCTGTTTTTT.

A note on this clone: The junction and the germline gene differ at one end; a read error may be behind it. The chain links TRBV10-3 to TRBJ1-1; no reliable D call. There are 13 residues in the CDR3. Germline CDR1 and CDR2: ENHRY and SYGVKD. CDR3 nucleotides: TGTGCCATCAGTCTGAAGCAGAACAGTGAAGCTTTCTTT. Protein: CAISLKQNSEAFF.

J is TRBJ2-5 and V is TRBV11-3, with 8 bases aligning to TRBD2. V was pared by 4 bases and J by 2 bases, with 6 bases of the junction left unmatched. Germline CDR1 SGHNT, CDR2 YENEEA. This CDR3 contains 15 residues. The CDR3 coding sequence is TGTGCCAGCAGCTCACAGCGGGAGTGGCAAGAGACCCAGTACTTC. Protein: CASSSQREWQETQYF.

This clone was counted between two and nine times. The chain has TRBV5-1 and TRBJ1-5, with D perhaps TRBD1 (5 bases). The germline V gene encodes CDR1 SGHRS and CDR2 YFSETQ. The CDR3 loop spans 15 amino acids. V dropped 4 bases and J dropped 0 bases, with 11 bases sitting between them. CDR3 loop: CASSPGRDSNQPQHF. CDR3 nucleotides: TGCGCCAGCAGCCCAGGGAGGGATAGCAATCAGCCCCAGCATTTT.

This sequence joins TRBV5-1 and TRBJ1-2, with D possibly TRBD1 on 6 matching bases. The length of the CDR3 is 15 residues. V was cut by 3 bases and J by 4 bases, with 16 bases left in between. The germline V gene encodes CDR1 SGHRS and CDR2 YFSETQ. The chain's CDR3 is CASSSWPGQIYGYTF. CDR3 nucleotide sequence: TGCGCCAGCAGCTCTTGGCCCGGACAGATCTATGGCTACACCTTC.

In this sample, this clone turned up many times. The V gene is TRBV29-1, the J gene TRBJ2-1; possible D gene TRBD1, 5 bases. The CDR3 is 14 amino acids. Looked up from germline, CDR1 is SQVTM and CDR2 is ANQGSEA. Trimming took 7 bases from V and 6 from J, leaving 19 bases between them. In DNA, the CDR3 is TGCAGCGCCCTTAACAGAGTTCAGGGCAATGAGCAGTTCTTC. Amino acids: CSALNRVQGNEQFF.

This rearrangement joins TRBV10-1 to TRBJ2-7, with 10 bases fitting TRBD1. The J segment lost 3 bases and the V segment lost 3 bases, leaving 8 bases of the junction unmatched. This CDR3 comprises 16 residues. The V gene's germline CDR1 is WNHNN and CDR2 SYGVQD (reference sequence). The CDR3 spells CASSDQGQGISYEQYF. DNA of the CDR3: TGCGCCAGCAGTGACCAGGGACAGGGGATCAGCTACGAGCAGTACTTC.

The chain combines TRBV24-1 with TRBJ2-5; 8 bases match TRBD1. The germline V gene has CDR1 KGHDR and CDR2 SFDVKD. The CDR3 totals 16 residues. V gave up 3 bases and J gave up 3 bases; unmatched junction bases: 8. The CDR3 DNA is TGTGCCACCAGTGATGGTCGGACAGGGCTAAAAGAGACCCAGTACTTC. Protein: CATSDGRTGLKETQYF.

The V gene is TRBV18, the J gene TRBJ1-6; possible D gene TRBD1, 6 bases. CDR3 length equals 16 residues. Trimming left V 5 bases short and J 8 bases short, with 19 bases between. Per the germline V gene, CDR1 is KGHSH and CDR2 is LQKENI. The CDR3 is CASSLGLQGFDSPLHF. DNA for the CDR3: TGTGCCAGCTCATTGGGTCTCCAGGGGTTCGATTCACCCCTCCACTTT.

The chain combines TRBV27 with TRBJ2-7; D is possibly TRBD2 (6 bases). The CDR3 length is 15 residues. CDR1 and CDR2 (germline): MNHEY, SMNVEV (reference sequence). The V gene lost 2 bases and the J gene lost 0 bases, with 11 bases spanning the gap. The CDR3 nucleotides are TGTGCCAGCAGTTTAATTAGCGGTATCTCCTACGAGCAGTACTTC. Protein sequence: CASSLISGISYEQYF.

V is TRBV5-1 and J is TRBJ1-1; 9 bases are a match to TRBD1. Trimming took 4 bases from V and 0 from J; bases not matched to a gene: 4. This CDR3 comprises 15 residues. Germline CDR1 and CDR2: SGHRS and YFSETQ. CDR3 bases: TGCGCCAGCAGCGCATGGACAGGGGTGAACACTGAAGCTTTCTTT. Translated, it gives CASSAWTGVNTEAFF. The whole variable domain, remainder taken from reference TRBV5-1 and TRBJ1-1, is KAGVTQTPRYLIKTRGQQVTLSCSPISGHRSVSWYQQTPGQGLQFLFEYFSETQRNKGNFPGRFSGRQFSNSRSEMNVSTLELGDSALYLCASSAWTGVNTEAFFGQGTRLTVV.

The count of this clone is one. The gene calls are TRBV2 and TRBJ1-2, with D possibly TRBD1 on 6 matching bases. Germline V gene sequence: CDR1 SNHLY, CDR2 FYNNEI. The CDR3 covers 15 residues. The V end was cut by 2 bases, the J end by 4 bases, with 14 bases between. The CDR3: CASSERDIRFYGYTF. The DNA for the CDR3 is TGTGCCAGCAGTGAACGGGACATCCGATTCTATGGCTACACCTTC.

The chain combines TRBV11-3 with TRBJ2-5; 8 nucleotides align to TRBD1. With 4 bases clipped from V and 4 bases from J, the junction kept 5 bases outside the gene matches. CDR3 length: 14 amino acids. Germline V gene sequence: CDR1 SGHNT, CDR2 YENEEA. The CDR3 region is CASSSGQVRETQYF. The CDR3 nucleotides read TGTGCCAGCAGCTCGGGACAGGTCCGAGAGACCCAGTACTTC.

With respect to this clone: Distinct nucleotide sequences in the sample also encode this CDR3. The chain recombines TRBV20-1 with TRBJ2-2; D gene uncertain. CDR1 DFQATT and CDR2 SNEGSKA come from the germline V gene (reference sequence). The CDR3 has 11 amino acids. Trimming took off 5 bases at V and 5 bases at J, with 6 bases between the two ends. The CDR3 is CSARRTGELFF. The CDR3 DNA reads TGCAGTGCTCGCCGGACCGGGGAGCTGTTTTTT.

This chain connects TRBV29-1 to TRBJ2-7; D is possibly TRBD1 (5 bases). This CDR3 region has 14 residues. The V gene lost 1 base and the J gene lost 1 base, with 11 bases spanning the gap. Germline CDR1 and CDR2: SQVTM and ANQGSEA. CDR3 region: CSVEAGYPSYEQYF. CDR3 bases: TGCAGCGTTGAAGCAGGGTACCCTTCCTACGAGCAGTACTTC.